The sequence of this T cell receptor beta chain was determined in a study of T cells expressing NK-cell markers. Germline CDR1 reads LGHDT; CDR2 reads YNNKEL (reference sequence). The CDR3 length is 14 residues. TCRdb reprocessed the 5' RACE reads and keeps a single row for each CDR3 protein, giving no DNA. This sample contains hundreds of thousands of distinct CDR3 sequences. Sequenced input: blood T cells: a sorted CD56 or NKG2C T cell subset, CD4+ or CD8+ T cells, or bulk PBMC T cells (not recorded which). This clonotype was sampled from a woman between 18 and 70 years old in good health. J is TRBJ1-4 and V is TRBV3-1; TCRdb outputs TRBD1, but without DNA this stays unchecked. The chain's CDR3 is CASSQRGGAEKLFF.